The present TCR beta chain was sequenced within a study of blood T cell repertoires in COVID-19. Study information: The samples span acute and convalescent COVID-19 from the United States, Italy and Spain. T cells, B-cell-depleted T cells, or PBMCs provided the cDNA or gDNA that served as material.

In the authors' methods: Estimation of nucleated cell counts was performed using reference gene primer amplification. The method was immunoSEQ multiplex PCR; TCRdb's version includes in-frame clones alone and lacks a portion of them. V and J calls and clone size are given by that table; D and trimming were obtained from the DNA. The table lists just over 650,000 clones, 80% to 90% of them singletons. The sequence came from a woman under 30 with acute or convalescent COVID-19. Sequenced material: peripheral blood.

The CDR3 loop reads CASSQRAQGEKLFF. The CDR3 DNA follows: TGCGCCAGCAGCCAGCGGGCCCAGGGGGAAAAACTGTTTTTT. The chain combines TRBV4-3 with TRBJ1-4; possibly TRBD1 for D (6 bases). The V and J ends lost 3 bases and 8 bases respectively, with 13 bases between them. Looked up from germline, CDR1 is LGHNA and CDR2 is YSLEER. The length of the CDR3 is 14 residues.